This T cell receptor (beta chain) emerged from a study of T-cell memory formation after mild COVID-19. Overall study context: Clustering of TCRs was largely donor specific.

Using constant-segment primers, 5'RACE produced TCR alpha and TCR beta cDNA libraries carrying sample barcodes and UMIs. TCRdb passed the 5' RACE reads through MiXCR, listing each CDR3 protein once. This table holds about 600,000 distinct CDR3 sequences, about 20% found once. This clonotype turned up a few times. Its specificity is not known. The germline V gene encodes CDR1 SGHAT and CDR2 FQNNGV. Losses at the gene ends were 5 bases for V and 8 bases for J; bases not matched to a gene: 3. The CDR3 covers 12 residues. The study's findings and limits: CM and EM subsets held most contracting CD4+ clones; EMRA held CD8+ ones.

The chain joins TRBV11-2 to TRBJ2-1; 7 bases align to TRBD1. Material: PBMCs or a T cell subset sorted from them (not recorded which). The sequence was obtained from an adult woman who had mild COVID-19 (a few samples of this study predate the infection). Cell type and time point are not known. The CDR3 region is CASSRQGHEQFF. The DNA of the CDR3 is TGTGCCAGCAGCCGACAGGGCCATGAGCAGTTCTTC. The full variable domain, with the rest looked up from reference TRBV11-2 and TRBJ2-1, is EAGVAQSPRYKIIEKRQSVAFWCNPISGHATLYWYQQILGQGPKLLIQFQNNGVVDDSQLPKDRFSAERLKGVDSTLKIQPAKLEDSAVYLCASSRQGHEQFFGPGTRLTVL.